One sample yielded the 31 T cell receptor beta chains listed below, sequenced in a study of T cell responses to AZD1222 COVID-19 vaccine. Here immunoSEQ multiplex PCR was the method, and the copy in TCRdb shows in-frame clones only, minus some. Of 130,000 to 150,000 clones listed, 90% are singletons. The sample in question was peripheral blood, obtained on day 0 of AZD1222 vaccination. The receptor source for this set is an adult in good health.

This chain joins TRBV4-2 and TRBJ2-1; no reliable D call. Looked up from germline, CDR1 is LGHNA and CDR2 is YNFKEQ. The CDR3 sequence is 13 residues long. V was cut by 0 bases and J by 12 bases, with 12 bases left in between. CDR3 region: CASSQDPESVQFF. The CDR3 DNA reads as TGTGCCAGCAGCCAAGACCCGGAATCTGTGCAGTTCTTC.

The chain joins TRBV6-5 to TRBJ1-1, with TRBD1 identical over 7 bases. V was clipped by 6 bases and J by 3 bases; unmatched bases: 7. The CDR3 totals 14 residues. Germline V gene sequence: CDR1 MNHEY, CDR2 SVGAGI. CDR3 in amino acids: CASRDTGVYTEAFF. The CDR3, as DNA: TGTGCCAGCAGGGATACAGGGGTCTACACTGAAGCTTTCTTT.

This clone has a single count. The chain joins TRBV5-5 to TRBJ1-5, with TRBD1 as a possible D gene (6 bases). This CDR3 spans 15 amino acids. V lost 0 bases and J lost 4, with 11 bases in between. The germline V gene encodes CDR1 SGHKS and CDR2 YYEKEE (reference sequence). CDR3 nucleotide sequence: TGTGCCAGCAGCTTGGGTTTACAGGGTAATCAGCCCCAGCATTTT. Translation: CASSLGLQGNQPQHF.

The gene calls are TRBV18 and TRBJ2-2; D perhaps matches TRBD2 (5 bases). The length of the CDR3 is 16 residues. V lost 2 bases and J lost 7, with 17 bases in between. Looked up from germline, CDR1 is KGHSH and CDR2 is LQKENI. The CDR3 nucleotides read TGTGCCAGCTCACCAGAGGGTATGGCGGCTAGCGGGGAGCTGTTTTTT. Translated: CASSPEGMAASGELFF.

The chain is built from TRBV5-1 and TRBJ2-5, with unresolved D. This CDR3 region has 15 residues. V lost 4 bases and J 2 bases, leaving 15 bases between the germline ends. Germline V gives CDR1 SGHRS, CDR2 YFSETQ. CDR3 nucleotides: TGCGCCAGCAGCCCTACCTTTTTAAAGCAAGAGACCCAGTACTTC. This sequence encodes CASSPTFLKQETQYF.

Written as DNA, the CDR3 is TGTGCCAGCAGCTTAGGGGGTGCTACTGTGGAGCCCCAGCATTTT. This gives the protein CASSLGGATVEPQHF. The V call is TRBV7-2, the J call TRBJ1-5; D gene unclear. V gave up 1 base and J gave up 8 bases, with 15 bases separating them. The CDR3 consists of 15 residues. Germline CDR1 SGHTA, CDR2 FQGNSA.

V is TRBV24-1 and J is TRBJ2-4, with D maybe TRBD1 (6 bases). Germline V gene sequence: CDR1 KGHDR, CDR2 SFDVKD. Between the trimmed V and J ends, which lost 3 bases and 6 bases, there was a span of 11 bases. This CDR3 comprises 14 residues. CDR3 DNA sequence: TGTGCCACCAGTGATCCGGGACATAGAAACATTCAGTACTTC. This gives the protein CATSDPGHRNIQYF.

The chain uses TRBV3-1 (or the pseudogene TRBV3-2) and TRBJ1-2; D gene ambiguous. The CDR3 totals 14 residues. Between the trimmed V and J ends, which lost 1 base and 3 bases, there was a span of 9 bases. Germline values: CDR1 LGHDT, CDR2 YNNKEL (reference sequence). The CDR3 nucleotides are TGTGCCAGCAGCCAAGGGGTACGCGACTATGGCTACACCTTC. It translates to CASSQGVRDYGYTF.

The gene calls are TRBV5-4 and TRBJ1-1, with D maybe TRBD1 (5 bases). From germline, CDR1 is SGHNT and CDR2 YYREEE (reference sequence). The V end lost 3 bases, the J end lost 7 bases, and 22 bases lay between the germline ends. CDR3 size: 16 residues. The CDR3 protein is CASSSLEIDSSYEAFF. The CDR3 DNA follows: TGTGCCAGCAGCTCCCTCGAAATTGACAGCTCTTATGAAGCTTTCTTT.

The CDR3 coding sequence is TGCACCAGCAGCCCTACCACAGCAGGGACCGGGGAGCTGTTTTTT. Its protein is CTSSPTTAGTGELFF. This chain joins TRBV1 and TRBJ2-2; the table's D call of TRBD1 was not tested on the DNA. TRBV1 represents a pseudogene. The CDR3 contains 15 residues.

This clone showed up just once. The gene calls are TRBV3-1 (or the pseudogene TRBV3-2) and TRBJ2-4, with D hard to call. Germline V gene sequence: CDR1 LGHDT, CDR2 YNNKEL (reference sequence). The CDR3 sequence is 18 residues long. Trimming removed 3 bases at V and 0 bases at J, with 18 bases between. In DNA form, the CDR3 reads TGTGCCAGCAGCCACCTCCCTGGCCAGATCCTAGCCAAAAACATTCAGTACTTC. Its translation is CASSHLPGQILAKNIQYF.

The V and J genes are TRBV6-5 and TRBJ2-4, with D possibly TRBD1 on 6 matching bases. CDR1 MNHEY and CDR2 SVGAGI come from the germline V gene. Trimming took 2 bases from V and 9 from J, leaving 11 bases between them. The CDR3 sequence is 13 residues long. CDR3 in DNA: TGTGCCAGCAGTTACAGGCAGGGGAGCATTCAGTACTTC. Protein sequence: CASSYRQGSIQYF.

The chain combines TRBV30 with TRBJ1-4; TRBD1 matches 8 bases. From germline, CDR1 is GTSNPN and CDR2 SVGIG (reference sequence). The CDR3 loop spans 14 amino acids. The V and J ends lost 2 bases and 8 bases, in that order; junction bases with no gene match: 7. This chain's CDR3 is CAWSYGTGGEKLFF. DNA of the CDR3: TGTGCCTGGAGTTATGGGACAGGAGGGGAAAAACTGTTTTTT.

The V and J genes are TRBV6-5 and TRBJ1-6; tentative D call: TRBD1 (6 bases). There are 12 residues in the CDR3. V gave up 10 bases and J gave up 9 bases, with 13 bases separating them. Germline CDR1 is MNHEY and CDR2 is SVGAGI. This CDR3 reads CAIRDMASPLHF. The CDR3 DNA follows: TGTGCCATCCGGGACATGGCTTCACCCCTCCACTTT.

This clone was found a few times. The J gene is TRBJ1-4, the V gene TRBV15; D perhaps matches TRBD1 (5 bases). This CDR3 contains 14 residues. CDR1 LNHNV and CDR2 YYDKDF come from the germline V gene (reference sequence). V lost 6 bases and J lost 5, with 13 bases in between. The CDR3, as DNA: TGTGCCACCAGATCCGGGGCCGAAAATGAAAAACTGTTTTTT. Protein: CATRSGAENEKLFF.

This clone was detected once. This rearrangement joins TRBV7-9 to TRBJ2-1, with TRBD2 identical over 11 bases. Unmatched junction bases numbered 3, after V lost 1 base and J lost 7 bases. CDR1 and CDR2 (germline): SEHNR, FQNEAQ (reference sequence). This CDR3 region has 15 residues. In nucleotides, the CDR3 is TGTGCCAGCAGCTTAGGGGGACTAGCGGCAAATGAGCAGTTCTTC. Protein product: CASSLGGLAANEQFF.

The genes are TRBV5-6 and TRBJ2-1; D not resolved. V shed 3 bases and J shed 7 bases, with 11 bases lying between them. The germline V gene encodes CDR1 SGHDT and CDR2 YYEEEE. The CDR3 is 13 amino acids. CDR3 DNA sequence: TGTGCCAGCAGCTCTGGATGGGTGAATGAGCAGTTCTTC. The encoded protein is CASSSGWVNEQFF.

CDR3 region: CASSVGVPSEQYF. The DNA for the CDR3 is TGTGCCAGCAGCGTAGGTGTCCCCTCCGAGCAGTACTTC. V and J are TRBV9 and TRBJ2-7; D is ambiguous. Trimming left V 0 bases short and J 6 bases short, with 10 bases between. Germline CDR1 is SGDLS and CDR2 is YYNGEE. The CDR3 spans 13 residues.

With regard to this clone: The identical CDR3 is also encoded by other nucleotide sequences in the sample. CDR3 in DNA: TGTGCCAGCAGCCAAGGACTGGGCTCCTACGAGCAGTACTTC. Amino acid sequence: CASSQGLGSYEQYF. V usage is TRBV3-1 (or the pseudogene TRBV3-2) and J usage is TRBJ2-7, with unresolved D. Germline assignment: CDR1 LGHDT and CDR2 YNNKEL (reference sequence). CDR3 length: 14 residues. V lost 1 base and J lost 0, with 7 bases in between.

The genes are TRBV27 and TRBJ2-1; 7 bases line up with TRBD2. This CDR3 has 15 amino acids. Germline CDR1 is MNHEY and CDR2 is SMNVEV (reference sequence). Trimming cost V 1 base and J 10 bases; bases outside gene matches: 10. The CDR3 reads CASSLWGGSGKEQFF. CDR3 in DNA: TGTGCCAGCAGTTTATGGGGAGGGTCGGGGAAGGAGCAGTTCTTC.

The V and J genes are TRBV29-1 and TRBJ1-2; a possible D gene is TRBD1 (5 bases). The CDR3 runs to 11 residues. The ends were cut back, 6 bases at V and 10 bases at J, with 15 bases in the middle. CDR1 SQVTM and CDR2 ANQGSEA come from the germline V gene. The CDR3 DNA sequence: TGCAGCGTGATGAGACAGTCACTCTACACCTTC. As protein: CSVMRQSLYTF.

In this sample, this clone turned up a few times. The rearrangement uses TRBV4-1 and TRBJ2-1, with 8 bases lining up with TRBD1. The V gene end was trimmed by 0 bases and the J gene end by 8 bases; junction bases not matched to a gene: 18. The V gene's germline CDR1 is MGHRA and CDR2 YSYEKL. The CDR3 contains 19 residues. The CDR3, as DNA: TGCGCCAGCAGCCAAGACCCGACAGGGGCCGCACTGCAACTCGATGAGCAGTTCTTC. Its translation is CASSQDPTGAALQLDEQFF.

The J gene is TRBJ1-2, the V gene TRBV6-5; D not resolved. CDR3 size: 16 residues. Trimming removed 4 bases at V and 8 bases at J, with 23 bases between. CDR1 is MNHEY and CDR2 is SVGAGI in the germline V gene. The CDR3 sequence: CASSFLSFTTLEGYTF. The CDR3 coding sequence is TGTGCCAGCAGTTTCCTTTCCTTCACCACCCTTGAGGGCTACACCTTC.

This chain links TRBV6-5 with TRBJ1-3; no clear D gene. From germline, CDR1 is MNHEY and CDR2 SVGAGI. Between the trimmed V and J ends, which lost 7 bases and 1 base, there was a span of 8 bases. This CDR3 has 13 amino acids. The CDR3 nucleotides read TGTGCCAGCAAGGTGGGATCTGGAAACACCATATATTTT. Encoded protein: CASKVGSGNTIYF.

This rearrangement joins TRBV29-1 to TRBJ2-1; D unclear. Trimming removed 5 bases from V and 4 bases from J, with 9 bases in between. Germline V gives CDR1 SQVTM, CDR2 ANQGSEA. The CDR3 totals 12 residues. The CDR3 DNA reads TGCAGCGTTCGCGGTGCATACAATGAGCAGTTCTTC. This translates into CSVRGAYNEQFF.

This clone was picked up one time. The chain uses TRBV19 and TRBJ2-1; D ambiguous. The CDR3 runs 15 residues. Looked up from germline, CDR1 is LNHDA and CDR2 is SQIVND (reference sequence). With 6 bases removed from V and 0 bases from J, the gap between germline ends came to 12 bases. The CDR3 DNA follows: TGTGCCAGTAGCTTCGAGCAGAACTCCTACAATGAGCAGTTCTTC. It encodes CASSFEQNSYNEQFF.

The chain carries TRBV6-1 and TRBJ2-1, with D maybe TRBD1 (6 bases). V was trimmed by 2 bases and J by 7 bases, leaving 15 bases between them. From germline, CDR1 is MNHNS and CDR2 SASEGT. The length of the CDR3 is 15 residues. CDR3: CASSEHRTDVNEQFF. The CDR3 DNA sequence: TGTGCCAGCAGTGAACATCGGACAGATGTTAATGAGCAGTTCTTC.

The rearrangement uses TRBV30 and TRBJ1-2; no firm D call. V shed 0 bases and J shed 9 bases, with 14 bases lying between them. CDR3 length equals 13 residues. The germline gives CDR1 GTSNPN, CDR2 SVGIG (reference sequence). The CDR3 spells CAWSVPPHSSYTF. The DNA for the CDR3 is TGTGCCTGGAGTGTACCACCCCATTCGAGCTACACCTTC.

J is TRBJ2-5 and V is TRBV19, with 10 bases aligning to TRBD2. This CDR3 is 17 amino acids long. Trimming at V came to 5 bases and at J to 3 bases, leaving 12 bases not matched to a gene. Germline V CDR1 and CDR2: LNHDA, SQIVND (reference sequence). The CDR3 DNA reads TGTGCCAGTAGTCAGTGGCCGGGACTAGCGACAAAAGAGACCCAGTACTTC. This encodes CASSQWPGLATKETQYF.

The J gene is TRBJ1-1, the V gene TRBV19; D not resolved. Trimming took 6 bases from V and 3 from J, leaving 14 bases between them. CDR3 size: 14 residues. CDR1 and CDR2 (germline): LNHDA, SQIVND (reference sequence). CDR3 in amino acids: CASSTGTLDTEAFF. CDR3 bases: TGTGCCAGTAGCACGGGCACACTGGACACTGAAGCTTTCTTT.

The chain employs TRBV5-1 and TRBJ1-2, with 9 bases fitting TRBD1. The ends lost 4 bases at V and 6 bases at J; junction bases unmatched: 13. Germline CDR1 SGHRS, CDR2 YFSETQ. This CDR3 has 16 residues. The CDR3 DNA follows: TGCGCCAGCAGCCTAACAGGGGACAGGGAGACGAATGGCTACACCTTC. Protein: CASSLTGDRETNGYTF.